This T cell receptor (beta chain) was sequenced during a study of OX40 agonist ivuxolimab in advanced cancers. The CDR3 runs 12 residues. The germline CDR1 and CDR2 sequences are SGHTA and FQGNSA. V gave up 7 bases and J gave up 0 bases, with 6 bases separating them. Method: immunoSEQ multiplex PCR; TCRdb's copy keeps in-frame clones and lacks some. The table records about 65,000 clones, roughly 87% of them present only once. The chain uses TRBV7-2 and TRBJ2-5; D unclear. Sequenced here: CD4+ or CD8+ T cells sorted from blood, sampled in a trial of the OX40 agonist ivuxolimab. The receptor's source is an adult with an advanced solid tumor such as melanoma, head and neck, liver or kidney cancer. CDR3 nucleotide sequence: TGTGCCAGCACCATGTACCAAGAGACCCAGTACTTC. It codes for CASTMYQETQYF.